These T cell receptor beta chains were read from a single sample in a study of T cells after yellow fever vaccination. TCRdb used MiXCR to reprocess the 5' RACE reads, holding one entry per CDR3 protein. Of approximately 510,000 distinct CDR3 sequences detected, 21% appear once; the ten largest clones hold about 17%. The sample was PBMCs, taken about 20 days after the first yellow fever vaccination. The receptors were gathered from a man younger than 30 who received the YFV17D yellow fever vaccine. CDR3s include the opening cysteine and the closing phenylalanine or tryptophan. Each record gives: J gene, clone size, V gene, D gene, CDR3 protein, CDR3 DNA. D genes are given only for firm matches. Clone size is stated in some rows and not others, as once, few, many or a class when expanded.

J: TRBJ1-5
size: NA
V: TRBV20-1
D: NA
CDR3: CSAGTPTSNQPQHF
DNA: TGCAGTGCAGGGACACCGACTAGCAATCAGCCCCAGCATTTT

J: TRBJ2-1
size: NA
V: TRBV20-1
D: NA
CDR3: CSASGGPYNEQFF
DNA: TGCAGTGCTAGTGGGGGGCCCTACAATGAGCAGTTCTTC

J: TRBJ1-2
size: few
V: TRBV7-8
D: NA
CDR3: CASSSRRGQQYGYTF
DNA: TGTGCCAGCAGCTCTCGACGTGGACAGCAATATGGCTACACCTTC

J: TRBJ1-4
size: few
V: TRBV2
D: TRBD1
CDR3: CASSRDRGTDEKLFF
DNA: TGTGCCAGCAGTAGAGACAGGGGAACTGATGAAAAACTGTTTTTT

J: TRBJ2-3
size: few
V: TRBV7-2
D: NA
CDR3: CASSLPSGSLTDTQYF
DNA: TGTGCCAGCAGCTTACCGTCGGGGTCACTCACAGATACGCAGTATTTT

J: TRBJ2-3
size: once
V: TRBV28
D: NA
CDR3: CASSEIWGRTDTQYF
DNA: TGTGCCAGCAGTGAAATTTGGGGGCGCACAGATACGCAGTATTTT

J: TRBJ2-5
size: NA
V: TRBV5-1
D: TRBD1
CDR3: CASWNRGLLGETQYF
DNA: TGCGCCAGCTGGAACAGGGGGCTACTAGGAGAGACCCAGTACTTC

J: TRBJ1-3
size: few
V: TRBV12-3/TRBV12-4
D: NA
CDR3: CASSLGRYSGNTIYF
DNA: TGTGCCAGCAGTTTAGGCCGGTACTCTGGAAACACCATATATTTT

J: TRBJ1-5
size: few
V: TRBV2
D: NA
CDR3: CASRGRYSNQPQHF
DNA: TGTGCCAGCAGGGGGCGTTATAGCAATCAGCCCCAGCATTTT

J: TRBJ1-2
size: few
V: TRBV6-5
D: NA
CDR3: CASSVQENYGYTF
DNA: TGTGCCAGCAGTGTACAGGAGAACTATGGCTACACCTTC

J: TRBJ2-1
size: many
V: TRBV14
D: TRBD2
CDR3: CASSLRTSGDTYNEQFF
DNA: TGTGCCAGCAGCCTACGGACTAGCGGGGATACCTACAATGAGCAGTTCTTC

J: TRBJ2-3
size: NA
V: TRBV4-1
D: TRBD2
CDR3: CASSQEAGGYADTQYF
DNA: TGCGCCAGCAGCCAAGAAGCGGGGGGCTACGCAGATACGCAGTATTTT

J: TRBJ2-2
size: few
V: TRBV7-9
D: TRBD1
CDR3: CASSFNRGTNTGELFF
DNA: TGTGCCAGCAGTTTTAACAGGGGGACGAACACCGGGGAGCTGTTTTTT

J: TRBJ2-2
size: few
V: TRBV24-1
D: NA
CDR3: CATSTSWGASTGELFF
DNA: TGTGCCACCAGCACTTCGTGGGGGGCGTCGACCGGGGAGCTGTTTTTT

J: TRBJ1-4
size: NA
V: TRBV4-1
D: NA
CDR3: CASSQERAREKLFF
DNA: TGCGCCAGCAGCCAAGAGAGGGCCCGTGAAAAACTGTTTTTT

J: TRBJ1-2
size: NA
V: TRBV29-1
D: NA
CDR3: CSVSDGYGYTF
DNA: TGCAGCGTTTCCGACGGATATGGCTACACCTTC

J: TRBJ2-5
size: NA
V: TRBV20-1
D: TRBD1
CDR3: CSAATGGETQYF
DNA: TGCAGTGCTGCGACAGGGGGAGAGACCCAGTACTTC

J: TRBJ1-6
size: NA
V: TRBV5-4
D: NA
CDR3: CASSLATGGNSPLHF
DNA: TGTGCCAGCAGCTTGGCCACGGGTGGGAATTCACCCCTCCACTTT

J: TRBJ1-1
size: few
V: TRBV10-3
D: NA
CDR3: CAINSGTEAFF
DNA: TGTGCCATCAATTCGGGTACTGAAGCTTTCTTT

J: TRBJ1-2
size: NA
V: TRBV5-6
D: TRBD1
CDR3: CASRGQGADYGYTF
DNA: TGTGCCAGCAGGGGACAGGGAGCTGACTATGGCTACACCTTC

J: TRBJ2-3
size: NA
V: TRBV4-1
D: NA
CDR3: CASSPRHTDTQYF
DNA: TGCGCCAGCAGCCCTCGCCACACAGATACGCAGTATTTT

J: TRBJ2-3
size: few
V: TRBV20-1
D: NA
CDR3: CSAKAFLGDTDTQYF
DNA: TGCAGTGCTAAGGCGTTCTTGGGAGACACAGATACGCAGTATTTT

J: TRBJ1-2
size: NA
V: TRBV4-3
D: NA
CDR3: CASSQDGPEGYTF
DNA: TGCGCCAGCAGCCAGGACGGGCCAGAGGGCTACACCTTC

J: TRBJ2-3
size: NA
V: TRBV11-1
D: NA
CDR3: CASSLVTGSGDPSTDTQYF
DNA: TGTGCCAGCAGCTTAGTGACCGGCTCGGGGGACCCTAGCACAGATACGCAGTATTTT

J: TRBJ1-5
size: NA
V: TRBV20-1
D: NA
CDR3: CSASQGAIQPQHF
DNA: TGCAGTGCTAGTCAAGGGGCAATTCAGCCCCAGCATTTT

J: TRBJ1-1
size: NA
V: TRBV23-1
D: NA
CDR3: CASSPSEGSSEAFF
DNA: TGCGCCAGCAGTCCCAGCGAGGGCTCATCCGAAGCTTTCTTT

J: TRBJ2-1
size: NA
V: TRBV12-3/TRBV12-4
D: NA
CDR3: CASRQTGISYNEQFF
DNA: TGTGCCAGCAGACAAACAGGTATCTCCTACAATGAGCAGTTCTTC

J: TRBJ1-3
size: NA
V: TRBV10-2
D: NA
CDR3: CASSEPGAGNTIYF
DNA: TGCGCCAGCAGTGAGCCAGGGGCTGGAAACACCATATATTTT

J: TRBJ2-1
size: NA
V: TRBV27
D: NA
CDR3: CASSTRDKLNNEQFF
DNA: TGTGCCAGCAGTACCCGGGACAAGCTTAACAATGAGCAGTTCTTC

J: TRBJ2-2
size: few
V: TRBV3-1
D: NA
CDR3: CASSQVSRARIGELFF
DNA: TGTGCCAGCAGCCAAGTGTCCCGGGCTAGGATTGGGGAGCTGTTTTTT

J: TRBJ1-3
size: few
V: TRBV29-1
D: NA
CDR3: CSVEDQGTLIGNTIYF
DNA: TGCAGCGTTGAAGATCAAGGGACGCTGATAGGAAACACCATATATTTT

J: TRBJ2-3
size: NA
V: TRBV30
D: TRBD2
CDR3: CAWSRSGGAADTQYF
DNA: TGTGCCTGGAGCCGCAGCGGGGGGGCGGCAGATACGCAGTATTTT

J: TRBJ2-5
size: NA
V: TRBV10-2
D: NA
CDR3: CASRAQMETQYF
DNA: TGCGCCAGCAGGGCCCAAATGGAGACCCAGTACTTC

J: TRBJ2-3
size: NA
V: TRBV4-3
D: TRBD2
CDR3: CASSQPGLAGGTDTQYF
DNA: TGCGCCAGCAGCCAACCTGGACTAGCGGGGGGCACAGATACGCAGTATTTT

J: TRBJ2-2
size: NA
V: TRBV20-1
D: TRBD1
CDR3: CSARGPGQPGKNRELFF
DNA: TGCAGTGCTAGAGGACCGGGACAGCCGGGCAAAAACCGGGAGCTGTTTTTT

J: TRBJ2-5
size: NA
V: TRBV6-9
D: TRBD2
CDR3: CASSSRDYKETQYF
DNA: TGTGCCAGCAGTTCCCGGGACTACAAAGAGACCCAGTACTTC

J: TRBJ2-6
size: NA
V: TRBV18
D: NA
CDR3: CASSPSNSGANVLTF
DNA: TGTGCCAGCTCACCGTCCAACTCTGGGGCCAACGTCCTGACTTTC

J: TRBJ1-1
size: few
V: TRBV12-3/TRBV12-4
D: NA
CDR3: CASRPGYTEAFF
DNA: TGTGCCAGCAGGCCAGGGTACACTGAAGCTTTCTTT

J: TRBJ2-5
size: NA
V: TRBV7-3
D: NA
CDR3: CASSSTGGGQETQYF
DNA: TGTGCCAGCAGCTCAACAGGGGGGGGGCAAGAGACCCAGTACTTC

J: TRBJ2-4
size: NA
V: TRBV7-9
D: TRBD2
CDR3: CASSPTSGVAKNIQYF
DNA: TGTGCCAGCAGCCCAACTAGCGGAGTAGCCAAAAACATTCAGTACTTC

J: TRBJ2-1
size: few
V: TRBV28
D: TRBD1
CDR3: CASFPGTGFNEQFF
DNA: TGTGCCAGCTTTCCGGGGACAGGGTTCAATGAGCAGTTCTTC

J: TRBJ2-1
size: few
V: TRBV5-6
D: TRBD2
CDR3: CASSLALAGLSYNEQFF
DNA: TGTGCCAGCAGCTTGGCCTTAGCGGGCCTCTCCTACAATGAGCAGTTCTTC

J: TRBJ2-5
size: once
V: TRBV5-1
D: NA
CDR3: CASSLAGSGGSSQETQYF
DNA: TGCGCCAGCAGCTTGGCCGGGTCAGGGGGGAGCAGCCAAGAGACCCAGTACTTC

J: TRBJ2-7
size: NA
V: TRBV5-6
D: NA
CDR3: CASSFGDPSYEQYF
DNA: TGTGCCAGCAGCTTCGGAGACCCGTCCTACGAGCAGTACTTC

J: TRBJ2-7
size: few
V: TRBV27
D: NA
CDR3: CASSPRYLLISEQYF
DNA: TGTGCCAGCAGCCCACGATATCTCCTTATCTCCGAGCAGTACTTC

J: TRBJ2-3
size: NA
V: TRBV7-9
D: TRBD2
CDR3: CANNGGSTDTQYF
DNA: TGTGCCAACAACGGGGGGAGCACAGATACGCAGTATTTT

J: TRBJ1-2
size: NA
V: TRBV5-1
D: TRBD1
CDR3: CASSLGGQGDGYTF
DNA: TGCGCCAGCAGCTTGGGAGGACAGGGAGATGGCTACACCTTC

J: TRBJ2-2
size: few
V: TRBV9
D: NA
CDR3: CASSVSNPNTGELFF
DNA: TGTGCCAGCAGCGTTTCTAACCCGAACACCGGGGAGCTGTTTTTT

J: TRBJ1-2
size: NA
V: TRBV10-3
D: TRBD1
CDR3: CAITLDRAGYGYTF
DNA: TGTGCCATCACTTTGGACAGGGCGGGCTATGGCTACACCTTC

J: TRBJ2-1
size: NA
V: TRBV12-5
D: NA
CDR3: CASGLGEDPSGDEQFF
DNA: TGTGCTAGTGGTTTGGGAGAAGACCCCTCCGGCGATGAGCAGTTCTTC

J: TRBJ2-4
size: NA
V: TRBV18
D: NA
CDR3: CASSSTFREGVFSIQYF
DNA: TGTGCCAGCTCATCGACCTTCAGGGAGGGGGTTTTCTCCATTCAGTACTTC

J: TRBJ2-3
size: NA
V: TRBV7-3
D: TRBD2
CDR3: CASSSSGGDSDTQYF
DNA: TGTGCCAGCAGCTCTAGCGGGGGGGATTCGGATACGCAGTATTTT

J: TRBJ1-1
size: NA
V: TRBV4-1
D: NA
CDR3: CASSTSRGMNTEAFF
DNA: TGCGCCAGCAGCACGAGCAGGGGCATGAACACTGAAGCTTTCTTT

J: TRBJ2-1
size: few
V: TRBV25-1
D: NA
CDR3: CASSEYEGGAVGGSYNEQFF
DNA: TGTGCCAGCAGTGAATATGAAGGGGGCGCGGTAGGGGGGTCCTACAATGAGCAGTTCTTC

J: TRBJ2-5
size: many
V: TRBV5-5
D: TRBD1
CDR3: CASSLGPRTGDQTQYF
DNA: TGTGCCAGCAGCTTGGGTCCCCGGACAGGGGATCAGACCCAGTACTTC